This T cell receptor beta chain was identified during a study of blood T cell repertoires in COVID-19. CDR3 size: 13 residues. Trimming removed 1 base from V and 6 bases from J; junction bases left unmatched: 1. Germline V gene sequence: CDR1 SGHAT, CDR2 FQNNGV. This table comes from immunoSEQ multiplex PCR, and its TCRdb copy is limited to in-frame clones, with some not included. The table lists 75,000 to 100,000 clones, around 88% of them singletons, with around 19% in the top ten. The chain combines TRBV11-2 with TRBJ1-2; 8 positions agree with TRBD1. The receptor's source is a woman of 80 years or more with acute or convalescent COVID-19. The specimen was peripheral blood. DNA for the CDR3: TGTGCCAGCAGCTTAGCAGGGGGCAATGGCTACACCTTC. Its translation is CASSLAGGNGYTF.